Sequencing of this T cell receptor beta chain was carried out in a study of human versus mouse CDR3 diversity and MHC coevolution. Study findings and constraints: Among all groups, two of three human donors showed least clonal inequality.

This clone came up a few times. Its antigen is currently unknown. TCRdb keeps only in-frame clones here, not all; method: immunoSEQ multiplex PCR. Among 75,000 to 90,000 clones listed, around 93% were seen once. The ends were cut back, 6 bases at V and 1 base at J, with 7 bases in the middle. Germline V gene sequence: CDR1 MNHNS, CDR2 SASEGT. The CDR3 runs 12 residues. The receptor's source is a person aged 25 to 69 in good health. This sequence joins TRBV6-1 and TRBJ2-7, with D possibly matching TRBD1 (6 bases). The sample comprised naive CD4+ T cells from blood. Regarding subset: CD45RO-negative CD62L-positive naive CD4 T cells. CDR3 coding DNA: TGTGCCAGCAGGACAGGTTCCTACGAGCAGTACTTC. Protein product: CASRTGSYEQYF.